This T cell receptor (beta chain) originates from a study of T cell responses to AZD1222 COVID-19 vaccine. General observations from the study: There were mostly white British donors and more females than males, and clonal diversity was possibly underestimated.

The assay was immunoSEQ multiplex PCR, and TCRdb's table has in-frame clones only and misses some. Of more than 120,000 clones detected, roughly nine tenths appear once; the ten largest clones hold 1.5% to 2%. Second-dose intervals near 4 or 12 weeks were combined. Concerning this clone: Antigen specificity is unknown.

Deletions cut 6 bases from V and 0 bases from J, with 8 bases between. Germline V gene sequence: CDR1 SGHTA, CDR2 FQGTGA. This CDR3 has 13 residues. This chain uses TRBV7-3 with TRBJ1-1; D unclear. Source: peripheral blood, taken 28 days after the second AZD1222 dose. This TCR derives from an adult who received the AZD1222 COVID-19 vaccine. The chain's CDR3 is CASSPSMNTEAFF. The DNA for the CDR3 is TGTGCCAGCAGTCCATCCATGAACACTGAAGCTTTCTTT.